Listed here are 13 T cell receptor beta chains from one sample, sequenced in a study of cytotoxic CD8 clonotypes in ibrutinib-treated CLL. Clones were read by immunoSEQ multiplex PCR, and TCRdb kept only the in-frame ones, dropping some. Of about 50,000 clones in the sample, about three fifths were seen once. This sample comprised PBMCs, obtained after 24 months of ibrutinib treatment. The receptors here all came from a human donor with chronic lymphocytic leukemia.

This chain joins TRBV27 and TRBJ2-1; TRBD1 might be the D (5 bases). V lost 3 bases and J 2 bases, leaving 11 bases between the germline ends. This CDR3 spans 15 amino acids. Per the germline V gene, CDR1 is MNHEY and CDR2 is SMNVEV (reference sequence). The CDR3 sequence: CASSLAREPYNEQFF. The CDR3 DNA reads as TGTGCCAGCAGTTTGGCCAGGGAACCCTACAATGAGCAGTTCTTC.

The rearrangement joins TRBV4-1 to TRBJ2-3; D could derive from TRBD1 or TRBD2 (6 bases each). Germline V gene data show CDR1 as MGHRA and CDR2 as YSYEKL. CDR3 length: 15 residues. V was trimmed by 6 bases and J by 3 bases, leaving 16 bases between them. CDR3 coding DNA: TGCGCCAGCAGTCCTACCGGGGGCCCGACAGATACGCAGTATTTT. This codes for CASSPTGGPTDTQYF.

The V and J genes are TRBV6-5 and TRBJ1-2; D is perhaps TRBD1 (6 bases). Germline values: CDR1 MNHEY, CDR2 SVGAGI. With 6 bases removed from V and 7 bases from J, the gap between germline ends came to 15 bases. The CDR3 runs 13 residues. The CDR3 region is CASSRGPTGGYTF. The DNA of the CDR3 is TGTGCCAGCAGCCGGGGGCCCACGGGTGGCTACACCTTC.

Note on this clone: Other DNA variants within this sample encode the same CDR3. The gene calls are TRBV5-1 and TRBJ2-5; no reliable D call. Deletions cut 4 bases from V and 5 bases from J, with 6 bases between. Germline-derived CDR1 and CDR2 are SGHRS and YFSETQ. This CDR3 comprises 11 residues. CDR3 amino acids: CASSLDETQYF. In nucleotides, the CDR3 is TGCGCCAGCAGCCTGGATGAGACCCAGTACTTC.

This clone has more than one count but fewer than ten. DNA for the CDR3: TGCGCCACCAGAAGGGGGGGCATAGTCGGGGAGCTGTTTTTT. The encoded protein is CATRRGGIVGELFF. This rearrangement joins TRBV4-1 to TRBJ2-2, with D possibly being TRBD2 (7 bases). CDR3 length: 14 residues. V was cut by 10 bases and J by 7 bases, with 19 bases left in between. Germline-derived CDR1 and CDR2 are MGHRA and YSYEKL.

V gene TRBV4-1 combines with J gene TRBJ2-7; D ambiguous. Trimming stripped 0 bases from V and 2 bases from J, with 11 bases between. Looked up from germline, CDR1 is MGHRA and CDR2 is YSYEKL. The CDR3 is 15 residues long. CDR3 bases: TGCGCCAGCAGCCAAGAAACGGCGAGACCCTACGAGCAGTACTTC. It codes for CASSQETARPYEQYF.

The gene calls are TRBV7-6 and TRBJ1-1, with TRBD1 matching 8 bases. With 5 bases clipped from V and 5 bases from J, the junction kept 4 bases outside the gene matches. Per germline, CDR1 SGHVS and CDR2 FNYEAQ. CDR3 length: 13 amino acids. CDR3: CASSTYRGTEAFF. The CDR3 region has the DNA TGTGCCAGCAGCACTTACAGGGGGACTGAAGCTTTCTTT.

The chain employs TRBV12-5 and TRBJ2-7; TRBD2 aligns across 10 bases. CDR1 is LGHNT and CDR2 is FRNRAP in the germline V gene. V shed 5 bases, J shed 6 bases, and the junction held 10 bases outside the gene matches. The CDR3 contains 15 residues. The CDR3 here is CASGTRSGLAFEQYF. As DNA, the CDR3 is TGTGCTAGTGGTACCCGGTCGGGACTAGCGTTCGAGCAGTACTTC.

The chain recombines TRBV29-1 with TRBJ2-3; 11 positions match TRBD2. Trimming cost V 4 bases and J 4 bases; bases outside gene matches: 10. CDR3 length: 16 amino acids. CDR1 is SQVTM and CDR2 is ANQGSEA in the germline V gene. The CDR3 is CSVGGAGTSGPDTQYF. The CDR3 nucleotides are TGCAGCGTTGGGGGCGCCGGGACTAGCGGCCCAGATACGCAGTATTTT.

This sequence joins TRBV10-3 and TRBJ1-1; no clear D gene. The CDR3 sequence is 13 residues long. In germline, CDR1 is ENHRY, CDR2 SYGVKD. The V gene lost 0 bases and the J gene lost 8 bases, with 10 bases spanning the gap. The CDR3 nucleotides read TGTGCCATCAGTGAGTCGACAAGGAACGAAGCTTTCTTT. Amino acids: CAISESTRNEAFF.

The chain carries TRBV20-1 and TRBJ1-1, with no clear D. The CDR3 runs 11 residues. CDR1 and CDR2 from the germline V gene are DFQATT and SNEGSKA (reference sequence). The CDR3 is CSPLSNTEAFF. The CDR3 nucleotides read TGCAGCCCCCTCTCGAACACTGAAGCTTTCTTT.

J is TRBJ2-5 and V is TRBV10-3; D unresolved. This CDR3 is 12 amino acids long. The germline V and J ends were trimmed by 10 bases and 3 bases, with 12 bases remaining between them. Germline V gene lookup returns CDR1 ENHRY and CDR2 SYGVKD. The CDR3 DNA sequence: TGTGCCAGCGGACCTCGGGAAGAGACCCAGTACTTC. Translating gives CASGPREETQYF.

V and J are TRBV29-1 and TRBJ2-2; D may be TRBD1 or TRBD2 (5 bases each). The ends were cut back, 5 bases at V and 4 bases at J, with 23 bases in the middle. CDR3 length: 17 residues. Germline V gene sequence: CDR1 SQVTM, CDR2 ANQGSEA. CDR3 in amino acids: CSVSSAGGGAATGELFF. CDR3 nucleotide sequence: TGCAGCGTTTCCTCGGCGGGTGGGGGAGCGGCCACCGGGGAGCTGTTTTTT.